Listed below are T cell receptor beta chains from one sample, sequenced in a study of T cell responses to AZD1222 COVID-19 vaccine. Using immunoSEQ multiplex PCR, the repertoire was profiled, and TCRdb retains in-frame clones only, with some absent. Of around 130,000 clones detected, 70% to 90% appear once; the ten largest clones hold around 2.9%. The sequences come from peripheral blood, collected 28 days after the second AZD1222 dose. These receptors were obtained from an adult who received the AZD1222 COVID-19 vaccine. Both conserved end residues are part of each CDR3. The D gene is left open where the match is weak. Part of the rows lack a size; the others show once, few, many or a class for expanded clones.

>.|TRBV7-2|.|TRBJ1-2
TGTGCCAGCAGCCGTCGGGAAGGGCCCCACTATGGCTACACCTTC
CASSRREGPHYGYTF
>TRBD1|TRBV5-5|.|TRBJ1-1
TGTGCCAGCAGCTGGGCCGGGACAGGGACTGAAGCTTTCTTT
CASSWAGTGTEAFF
>.|TRBV19|few|TRBJ1-2
TGTGCCAGTAGTAACCCCGGGATTTCTAACTATGGCTACACCTTC
CASSNPGISNYGYTF
>.|TRBV2|.|TRBJ2-5
TGTGCCAGCAGGGGGCGCCTATCGGAGACCCAGTACTTC
CASRGRLSETQYF
>TRBD1|TRBV7-8|once|TRBJ2-1
TGTGCCAGCAGCACCTTGATGCAGGGGGCCTCCTACAATGAGCAGTTCTTC
CASSTLMQGASYNEQFF
>.|TRBV27|once|TRBJ2-2
TGTGCCAGCAGTTTTCAGGGTGGCACCGGGGAGCTGTTTTTT
CASSFQGGTGELFF
>.|TRBV30|.|TRBJ1-6
TGTGCCTGGAGTGTACGCCGAAGCTCCTATAATTCACCCCTCCACTTT
CAWSVRRSSYNSPLHF
>.|TRBV9|.|TRBJ2-7
TGTGCCCCAGCCGTTGGCAGGGATCTCTACGAGCAGTACTTC
CAPAVGRDLYEQYF
>.|TRBV15|.|TRBJ2-1
TGTGCCACCAGCAGAGTTCTCGCCCCGATAGGCTACAATGAGCAGTTCTTC
CATSRVLAPIGYNEQFF
>.|TRBV3-1/TRBV3-2|.|TRBJ1-2
TGTGCCAGCAGCCAACTGTCGGGGAGCGGCTACACCTTC
CASSQLSGSGYTF
>.|TRBV11-3|.|TRBJ1-6
TGTGCCAGCAGCCCGCGGGACCCACGGGGTTCACCCCTCCACTTT
CASSPRDPRGSPLHF
>.|TRBV11-3|.|TRBJ2-1
TGTGCCAGCAGCTTAGAAGGGCTAATCTCCTACAATGAGCAGTTCTTC
CASSLEGLISYNEQFF
>.|TRBV7-8|.|TRBJ1-3
TGTGCCAGCAGCCTCCAGACAGGTTTCTCTGGAAACACCATATATTTT
CASSLQTGFSGNTIYF
>.|TRBV7-9|.|TRBJ2-5
TGTGCCAGCAGCTTAGTGGGCAGTCGGGAGACCCAGTACTTC
CASSLVGSRETQYF
>.|TRBV10-1|.|TRBJ2-7
TGCGCCAGCAGTGCCTATCTGACAGCCCCTGATGAGCAGTACTTC
CASSAYLTAPDEQYF
>.|TRBV28|.|TRBJ1-4
TGTGCCAGCTTAAAAACTGCAACTAATGAAAAACTGTTTTTT
CASLKTATNEKLFF
>TRBD1|TRBV4-1|.|TRBJ2-4
TGCGCCAGCAGCCCTACAGGGGGCGCCGGGCCTAAAAACATTCAGTACTTC
CASSPTGGAGPKNIQYF
>.|TRBV29-1|.|TRBJ2-3
TGCAGCGTTGAGCATACAGATACGCAGTATTTT
CSVEHTDTQYF
>.|TRBV20-1|.|TRBJ2-7
TGCAGTGGGGAAGGGGGCTACGAGCAGTACTTC
CSGEGGYEQYF
>.|TRBV28|once|TRBJ2-1
TGTGCCAGCAGTCCCGCGAGGGATCACCACAAGCCGTTCTTC
CASSPARDHHKPFF
>.|TRBV4-3|.|TRBJ1-4
TGCGCCAGCAGCCAACTCAGGACAGACTCTAATGAAAAACTGTTTTTT
CASSQLRTDSNEKLFF
>.|TRBV4-1|.|TRBJ2-3
TGCGCCAGCAGCCAAGATCGGGGCGGGGGCCGCACAGATACGCAGTATTTT
CASSQDRGGGRTDTQYF
>.|TRBV30|.|TRBJ1-6
TGTGCCTGGAGTGTACGTGGGGGCGCGGGGTCACCCCTCCACTTT
CAWSVRGGAGSPLHF
>.|TRBV28|few|TRBJ1-5
TGTGCCAGCAGTTTCCGGGGGGGGCTGAGCAATCAGCCCCAGCATTTT
CASSFRGGLSNQPQHF
>.|TRBV7-7|once|TRBJ1-1
TGTGCTAGCAGCTTAGTCCGGGGGGGAAGGACTGAAGCTTTCTTT
CASSLVRGGRTEAFF
>.|TRBV9|.|TRBJ2-4
TGTGCCAGCAGCGAGGGGACGGGTGGAAACATTCAGTACTTC
CASSEGTGGNIQYF
>TRBD2|TRBV2|.|TRBJ2-5
TGTGCCAGCAGTGAACCTAGGGCTAGCGGGGCTACCCCCCAGTACTTC
CASSEPRASGATPQYF
>TRBD1|TRBV25-1|.|TRBJ1-1
TGTGCCAGCAGTGCAAACAGGGGTGGCACTGAAGCTTTCTTT
CASSANRGGTEAFF
>.|TRBV11-3|.|TRBJ2-7
TGTGCCAGCAGCTTAGCCCTCTTCTCAGGCCCCTACGAGCAGTACTTC
CASSLALFSGPYEQYF
>TRBD1|TRBV7-9|.|TRBJ2-3
TGTGCCAGCAGCTTAGCGGGACAGGGGCGCCTGGGGGCAGATACGCAGTATTTT
CASSLAGQGRLGADTQYF
>.|TRBV30|.|TRBJ2-3
TGTGCCTGGAGTGTCCCCGGGACCCGGAATACGCAGTATTTT
CAWSVPGTRNTQYF
>.|TRBV5-1|once|TRBJ2-1
TGCGCCAGCAGCTTGGGTAGTGAGCAGTTCTTC
CASSLGSEQFF
>TRBD2|TRBV7-2|once|TRBJ2-3
TGTGCCAGCAGCCGCCAGCGGGGTCCCACAGATACGCAGTATTTT
CASSRQRGPTDTQYF
>.|TRBV6-5|.|TRBJ1-3
TGTGCCAGCAGTAACAATTACTCTGGAAACACCATATATTTT
CASSNNYSGNTIYF
>.|TRBV19|many|TRBJ2-1
TGTGCCAGTAGTAGGACAGATTTTAATGAGCAGTTCTTC
CASSRTDFNEQFF
>TRBD2|TRBV20-1|.|TRBJ2-3
TGCAGTGCTAGTAACGAGCGGGGGGAACAAGATACGCAGTATTTT
CSASNERGEQDTQYF
>.|TRBV5-1|.|TRBJ1-4
TGCGCCAGCAACCGGGACGGCACTAATGAAAAACTGTTTTTT
CASNRDGTNEKLFF
>.|TRBV7-2|.|TRBJ1-2
TGTGCCAGCAGCTTCAAGGGCCCTCGAGGCTACACCTTC
CASSFKGPRGYTF
>TRBD1|TRBV19|.|TRBJ1-5
TGTGCCAGTAGTATAGATGGACAGGGAGGTCAGCCCCAGCATTTT
CASSIDGQGGQPQHF
>.|TRBV30|.|TRBJ1-6
TGTGCCTGGAGTGTACGGGGGGGCTGGAATTCACCCCTCCACTTT
CAWSVRGGWNSPLHF
>.|TRBV15|.|TRBJ2-7
TGTGCCACCAGTTTGGGGTTCGCCTACGAGCAGTACTTC
CATSLGFAYEQYF
>TRBD1|TRBV28|few|TRBJ1-1
TGTGCCAGCAGTTTGAGCCAGGGGGGCACTGAAGCTTTCTTT
CASSLSQGGTEAFF
>.|TRBV5-1|.|TRBJ1-1
TGCGCCAGCCGCGAGGGGGGCACGAACACTGAAGCTTTCTTT
CASREGGTNTEAFF
>.|TRBV4-3|.|TRBJ2-5
TGCGCCAGCAGCCAAGATTATGGTCCCTGGGGTCAGGAGACCCAGTACTTC
CASSQDYGPWGQETQYF
>TRBD1|TRBV5-1|once|TRBJ2-7
TGCGCCAGCAGCCTGACAGGGGGCGCGTCCAACGAGCAGTACTTC
CASSLTGGASNEQYF
>.|TRBV27|.|TRBJ2-3
TGTGCCAGCAGCCTGGGGGGGGCGCTCACAGATACGCAGTATTTT
CASSLGGALTDTQYF
>TRBD2|TRBV7-8|few|TRBJ2-1
TGTGCCAGCAGCGCAAGTAGCGGGGGCCACCTGTACAATGAGCAGTTCTTC
CASSASSGGHLYNEQFF
>.|TRBV5-5|.|TRBJ1-6
TGTGCCAGCAGCTTGATGGACGGTCTACCTTATAATTCACCCCTCCACTTT
CASSLMDGLPYNSPLHF
>TRBD2|TRBV29-1|.|TRBJ2-5
TGCAGCGTCCCAGCGGGGGGGCCAGCAGAGACCCAGTACTTC
CSVPAGGPAETQYF
>TRBD1|TRBV3-1/TRBV3-2|.|TRBJ2-2
TGTGCCAGCAGCCAAGCGGGACAGGGGGCCAGGGAGCTGTTTTTT
CASSQAGQGARELFF
>.|TRBV5-1|.|TRBJ1-2
TGCGCCAGCAGCGGTGACTCAGGAGTCTATGGCTACACCTTC
CASSGDSGVYGYTF
>.|TRBV2|.|TRBJ2-2
TGTGCCAGCAGGGCCAGGGGGGGAAACACCGGGGAGCTGTTTTTT
CASRARGGNTGELFF
>.|TRBV5-1|.|TRBJ1-1
TGCGCCAGCAGCCCAGCAGGGCGGGAGCGCTTTGATGAAGCTTTCTTT
CASSPAGRERFDEAFF
>TRBD1|TRBV3-1/TRBV3-2|.|TRBJ1-2
TGTGCCAGCAGCCCAAAGGGTCTGGGGGACAGGCACTTC
CASSPKGLGDRHF
>.|TRBV2|.|TRBJ1-1
TGTGCCAGCGCTCGGAGCACTGAAGCTTTCTTT
CASARSTEAFF
>.|TRBV18|.|TRBJ1-1
TGTGCCAGCTCGCCTCAGGCCCTTCACACTGAAGCTTTCTTT
CASSPQALHTEAFF
>TRBD1|TRBV19|once|TRBJ2-7
TGTGCCAGTAGTCCCGGGACAGGGAATGTCGAGCAGTACTTC
CASSPGTGNVEQYF
>TRBD1|TRBV27|.|TRBJ1-2
TGTGCCAGCAGTTTTACGACAGGGCCATATGGCTACACCTTC
CASSFTTGPYGYTF
>TRBD1|TRBV10-1|.|TRBJ1-5
TGCGCCAGCAGTCGAACAGGGGGCGGAATGGGAAATCAGCCCCAGCATTTT
CASSRTGGGMGNQPQHF
>.|TRBV6-6|once|TRBJ2-3
TGTGCCAGCAGCCGGCGCCTTGGGATAGATACGCAGTATTTT
CASSRRLGIDTQYF